This T cell receptor beta chain was captured in a study of human T cells and chemical hapten exposure. Indicated time point: patch test 1, 2 weeks after DPC sensitization. Specified treatment: therapeutic diphenylcyclopropenone sensitization with weekly scalp DPC. TCRdb itself ran the RACE reads through MiXCR, one entry per CDR3 protein. The sample has nearly 350,000 distinct CDR3 sequences; about 7% are singletons. V lost 0 bases to trimming and J lost 5 bases, with 12 bases between them. The CDR3 sequence is 14 residues long. Germline V gene data show CDR1 as SGHRS and CDR2 as YFSETQ. This clonotype originated in a woman aged 18-29 years with alopecia areata. Some clones in this sample may be carry-over from other donors' samples. The material was whole blood, obtained in connection with sensitization to the hapten diphenylcyclopropenone (DPC). The chain combines TRBV5-1 with TRBJ2-7; D may be TRBD2 (7 bases). CDR3 sequence: CASSLDGGPNEQYF. The CDR3 coding sequence is TGCGCCAGCAGCTTGGACGGGGGGCCCAACGAGCAGTACTTC. Looking up the rest from reference TRBV5-1 and TRBJ2-7 gives the full variable domain: KAGVTQTPRYLIKTRGQQVTLSCSPISGHRSVSWYQQTPGQGLQFLFEYFSETQRNKGNFPGRFSGRQFSNSRSEMNVSTLELGDSALYLCASSLDGGPNEQYFGPGTRLTVT.